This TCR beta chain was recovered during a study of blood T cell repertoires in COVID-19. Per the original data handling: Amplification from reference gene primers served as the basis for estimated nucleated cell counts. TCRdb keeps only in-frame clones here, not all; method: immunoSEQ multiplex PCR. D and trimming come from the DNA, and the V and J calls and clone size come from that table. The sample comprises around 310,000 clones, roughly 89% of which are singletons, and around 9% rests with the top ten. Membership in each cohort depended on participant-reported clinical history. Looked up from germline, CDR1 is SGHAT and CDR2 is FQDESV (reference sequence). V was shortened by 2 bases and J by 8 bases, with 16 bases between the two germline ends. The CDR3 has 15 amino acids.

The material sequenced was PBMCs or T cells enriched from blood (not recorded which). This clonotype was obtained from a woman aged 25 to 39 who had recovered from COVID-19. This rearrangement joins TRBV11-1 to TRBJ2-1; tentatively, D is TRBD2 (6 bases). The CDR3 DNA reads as TGTGCCAGCAGCTTAAGGGACTGGGCTGGCGATGAGCAGTTCTTC. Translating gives CASSLRDWAGDEQFF.